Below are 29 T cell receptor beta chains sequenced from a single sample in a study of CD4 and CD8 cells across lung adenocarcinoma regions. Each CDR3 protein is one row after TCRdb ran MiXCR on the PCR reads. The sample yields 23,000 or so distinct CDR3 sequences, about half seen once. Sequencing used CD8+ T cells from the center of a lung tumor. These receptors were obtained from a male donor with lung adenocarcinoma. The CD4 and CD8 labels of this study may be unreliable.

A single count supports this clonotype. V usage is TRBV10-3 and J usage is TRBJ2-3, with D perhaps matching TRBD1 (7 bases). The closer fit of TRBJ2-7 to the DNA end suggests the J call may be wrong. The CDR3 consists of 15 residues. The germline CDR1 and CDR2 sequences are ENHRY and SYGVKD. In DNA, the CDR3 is TGTGCCGGGGGGTTAGGGGGCAGTGACCCAGAGACGCAGTACTTC. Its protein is CAGGLGGSDPETQYF.

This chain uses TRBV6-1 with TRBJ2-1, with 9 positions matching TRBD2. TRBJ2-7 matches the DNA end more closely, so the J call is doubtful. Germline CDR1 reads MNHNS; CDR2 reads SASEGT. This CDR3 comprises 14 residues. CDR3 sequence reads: CAGSGGREQETQYF. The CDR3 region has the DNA TGTGCGGGCAGCGGGGGGCGTGAGCAAGAGACGCAGTACTTC.

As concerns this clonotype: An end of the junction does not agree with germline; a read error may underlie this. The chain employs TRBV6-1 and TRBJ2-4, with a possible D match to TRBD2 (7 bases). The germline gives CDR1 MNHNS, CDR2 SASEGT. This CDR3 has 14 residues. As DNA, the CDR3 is TGTGCCGGCACGGGGGCGGGAGCCAAAAACATTCAGTATTTC. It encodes CAGTGAGAKNIQYF.

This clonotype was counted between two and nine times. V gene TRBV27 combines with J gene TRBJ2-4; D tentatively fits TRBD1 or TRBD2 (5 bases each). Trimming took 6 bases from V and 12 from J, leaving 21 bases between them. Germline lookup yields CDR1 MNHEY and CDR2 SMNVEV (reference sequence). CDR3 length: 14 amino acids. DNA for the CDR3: TGTGCCAGCAGGGGGCTGGCGGGCAAAGACACTCAGTACTTC. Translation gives CASRGLAGKDTQYF.

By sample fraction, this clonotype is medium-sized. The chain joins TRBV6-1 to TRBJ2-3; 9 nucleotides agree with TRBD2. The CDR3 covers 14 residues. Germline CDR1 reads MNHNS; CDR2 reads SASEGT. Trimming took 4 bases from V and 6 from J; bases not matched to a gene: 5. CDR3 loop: CASSASGRSDTQYF. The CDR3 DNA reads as TGTGCCAGCAGTGCGAGCGGGAGGTCGGATACGCAGTATTTT.

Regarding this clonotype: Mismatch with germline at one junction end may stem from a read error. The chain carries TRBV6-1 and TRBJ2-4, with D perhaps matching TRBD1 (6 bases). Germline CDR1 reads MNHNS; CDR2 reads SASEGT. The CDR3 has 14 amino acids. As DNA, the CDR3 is TGTGCGAGCCGTGAGGATGGGGGCCAAAACACTCAGTACTTC. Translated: CASREDGGQNTQYF.

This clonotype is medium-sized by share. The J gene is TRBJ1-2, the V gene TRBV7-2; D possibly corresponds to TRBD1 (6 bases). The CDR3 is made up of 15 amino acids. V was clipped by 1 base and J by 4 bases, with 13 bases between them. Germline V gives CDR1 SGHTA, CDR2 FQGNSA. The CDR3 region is CASSLVGGKGYGYTF. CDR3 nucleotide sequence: TGTGCCAGCAGCTTAGTAGGGGGGAAGGGCTATGGCTACACCTTC.

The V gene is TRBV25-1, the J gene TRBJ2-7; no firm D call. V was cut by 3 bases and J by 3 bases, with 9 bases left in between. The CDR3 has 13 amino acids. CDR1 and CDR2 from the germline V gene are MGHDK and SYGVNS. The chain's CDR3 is CASSDPVNYEQYF. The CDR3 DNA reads TGTGCCAGCAGTGACCCGGTAAACTACGAGCAGTACTTC.

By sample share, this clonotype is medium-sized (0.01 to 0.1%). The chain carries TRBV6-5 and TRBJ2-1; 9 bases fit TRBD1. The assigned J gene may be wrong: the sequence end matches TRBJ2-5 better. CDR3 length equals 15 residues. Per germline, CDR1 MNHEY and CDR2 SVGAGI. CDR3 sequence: CASSQGQGLTETQYF. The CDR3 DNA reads TGTGCCAGCAGTCAGGGACAGGGCCTAACAGAGACCCAGTACTTC.

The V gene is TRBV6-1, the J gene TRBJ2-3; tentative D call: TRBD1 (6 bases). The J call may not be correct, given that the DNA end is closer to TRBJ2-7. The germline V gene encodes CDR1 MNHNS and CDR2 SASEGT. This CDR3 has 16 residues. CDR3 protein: CASGEAGAGVQDTQYF. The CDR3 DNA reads TGTGCCAGCGGGGAAGCCGGGGCAGGGGTTCAAGATACGCAGTACTTC.

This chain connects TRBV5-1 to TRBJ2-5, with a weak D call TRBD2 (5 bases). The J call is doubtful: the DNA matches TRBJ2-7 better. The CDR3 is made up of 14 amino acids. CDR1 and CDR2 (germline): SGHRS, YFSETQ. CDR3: CASSNTGKLYEQYF. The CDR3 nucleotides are TGCGCCAGCAGCAACACCGGGAAACTTTACGAGCAGTACTTC.

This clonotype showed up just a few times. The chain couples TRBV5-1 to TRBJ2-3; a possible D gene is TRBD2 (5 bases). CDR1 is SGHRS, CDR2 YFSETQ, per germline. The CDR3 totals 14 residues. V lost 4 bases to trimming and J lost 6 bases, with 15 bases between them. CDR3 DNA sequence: TGCGCCAGCAGCCTCCGCAGCGGTGCCGATACGCAGTATTTT. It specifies CASSLRSGADTQYF.

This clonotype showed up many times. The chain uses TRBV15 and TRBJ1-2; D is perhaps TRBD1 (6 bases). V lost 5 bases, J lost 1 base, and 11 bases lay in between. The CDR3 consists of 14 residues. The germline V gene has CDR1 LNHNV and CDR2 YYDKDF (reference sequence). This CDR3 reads CATSPDRFNYGYTF. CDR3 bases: TGTGCCACCAGCCCCGACAGGTTTAACTATGGCTACACCTTC.

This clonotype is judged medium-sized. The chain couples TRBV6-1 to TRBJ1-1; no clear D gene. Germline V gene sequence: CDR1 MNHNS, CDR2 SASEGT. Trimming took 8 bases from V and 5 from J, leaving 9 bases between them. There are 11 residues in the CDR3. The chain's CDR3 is CASHRRTEAFF. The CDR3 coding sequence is TGTGCCAGCCATAGGAGAACTGAAGCTTTCTTT.

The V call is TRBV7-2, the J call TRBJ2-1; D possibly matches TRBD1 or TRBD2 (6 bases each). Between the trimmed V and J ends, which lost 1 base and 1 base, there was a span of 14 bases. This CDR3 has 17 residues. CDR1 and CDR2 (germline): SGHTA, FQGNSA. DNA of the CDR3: TGTGCCAGCAGCTTAGTAGGGGGAGGATTATCCTACAATGAGCAGTTCTTC. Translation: CASSLVGGGLSYNEQFF.

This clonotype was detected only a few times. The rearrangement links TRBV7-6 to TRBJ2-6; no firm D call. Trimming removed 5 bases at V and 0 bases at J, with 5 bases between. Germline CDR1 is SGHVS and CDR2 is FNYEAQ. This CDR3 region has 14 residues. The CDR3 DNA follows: TGTGCCAGCAGCCCGAACTCTGGGGCCAACGTCCTGACTTTC. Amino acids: CASSPNSGANVLTF.

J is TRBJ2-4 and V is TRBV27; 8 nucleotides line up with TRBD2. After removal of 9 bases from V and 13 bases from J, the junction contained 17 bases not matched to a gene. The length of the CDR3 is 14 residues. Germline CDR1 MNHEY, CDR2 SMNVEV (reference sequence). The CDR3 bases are TGTGCCAGGAGCGGGGGCGTGGACCAAGACACCCAGTACTTC. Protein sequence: CARSGGVDQDTQYF.

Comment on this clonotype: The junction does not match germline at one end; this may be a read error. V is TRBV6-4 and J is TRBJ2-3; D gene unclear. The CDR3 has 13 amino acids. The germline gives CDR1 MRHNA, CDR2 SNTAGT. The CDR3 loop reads CARSDSGKDTQYF. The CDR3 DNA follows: TGTGCCAGGAGTGACTCCGGCAAAGATACTCAGTATTTT.

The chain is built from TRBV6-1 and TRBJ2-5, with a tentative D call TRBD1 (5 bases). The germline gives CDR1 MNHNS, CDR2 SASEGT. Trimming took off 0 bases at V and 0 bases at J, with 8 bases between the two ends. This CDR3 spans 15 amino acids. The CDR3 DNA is TGTGCCAGCAGTGAAGCTGACAGATACCAAGAGACCCAGTACTTC. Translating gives CASSEADRYQETQYF.

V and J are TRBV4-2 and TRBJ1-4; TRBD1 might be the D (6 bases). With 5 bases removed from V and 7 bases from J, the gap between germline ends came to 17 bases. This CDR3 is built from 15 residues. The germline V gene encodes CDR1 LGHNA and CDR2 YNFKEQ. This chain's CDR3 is CASSADRLGREKLFF. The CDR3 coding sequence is TGTGCCAGCAGCGCCGACAGGTTGGGGCGTGAAAAACTGTTTTTT.

The CDR3 nucleotides read TGTGCCAGCAGTTCGAGTAGAAGCTCCTACAATGAGCAGTTCTTC. Its protein product is CASSSSRSSYNEQFF. The V call is TRBV27, the J call TRBJ2-1; D is undetermined. Between the trimmed V and J ends, which lost 4 bases and 0 bases, there was a span of 10 bases. The CDR3 loop spans 15 amino acids. Germline V lookup: CDR1 MNHEY, CDR2 SMNVEV (reference sequence).

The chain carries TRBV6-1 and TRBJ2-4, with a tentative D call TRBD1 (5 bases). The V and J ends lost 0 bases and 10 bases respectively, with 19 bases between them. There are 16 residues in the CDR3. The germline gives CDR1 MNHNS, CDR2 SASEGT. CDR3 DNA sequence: TGTGCCAGCAGTGAAGCGGGGCTATGGGTTAGAAATATTCAGTACTTC. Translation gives CASSEAGLWVRNIQYF.

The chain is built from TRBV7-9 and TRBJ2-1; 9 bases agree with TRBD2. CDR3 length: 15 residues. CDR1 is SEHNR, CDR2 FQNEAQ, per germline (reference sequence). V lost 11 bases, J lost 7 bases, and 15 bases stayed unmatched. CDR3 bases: TGTGCCGCTACCTCATCCGGGCTAGCGGGGAATGAGCAGTTCTTC. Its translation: CAATSSGLAGNEQFF.

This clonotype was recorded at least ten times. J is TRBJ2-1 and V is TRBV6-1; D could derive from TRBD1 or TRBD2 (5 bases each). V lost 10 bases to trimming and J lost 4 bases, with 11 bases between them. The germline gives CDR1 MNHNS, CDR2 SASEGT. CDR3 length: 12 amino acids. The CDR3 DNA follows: TGTGCCACCAGGGACGTATACAATGAGCAGTTCTTC. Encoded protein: CATRDVYNEQFF.

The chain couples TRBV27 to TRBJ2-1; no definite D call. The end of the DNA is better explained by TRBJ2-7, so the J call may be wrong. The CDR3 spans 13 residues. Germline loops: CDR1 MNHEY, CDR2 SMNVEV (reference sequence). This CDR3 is CASSLLGMDEQYF. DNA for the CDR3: TGTGCCAGCAGTTTGTTGGGTATGGACGAGCAGTACTTC.

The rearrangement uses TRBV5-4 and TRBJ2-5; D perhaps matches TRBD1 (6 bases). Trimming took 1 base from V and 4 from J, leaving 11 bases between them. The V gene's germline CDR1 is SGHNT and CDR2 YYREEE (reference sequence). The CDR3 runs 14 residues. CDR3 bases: TGTGCCAGCAGCTTGATGGGGGCGGGAGAGACCCAGTACTTC. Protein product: CASSLMGAGETQYF.

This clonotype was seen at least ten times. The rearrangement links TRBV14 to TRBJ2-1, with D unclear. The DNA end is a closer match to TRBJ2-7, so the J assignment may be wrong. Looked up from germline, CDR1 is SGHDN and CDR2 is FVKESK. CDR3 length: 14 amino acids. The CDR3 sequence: CASSQLGRRSEQYF. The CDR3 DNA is TGTGCCAGCAGCCAACTAGGTCGCAGGAGCGAGCAGTACTTC.

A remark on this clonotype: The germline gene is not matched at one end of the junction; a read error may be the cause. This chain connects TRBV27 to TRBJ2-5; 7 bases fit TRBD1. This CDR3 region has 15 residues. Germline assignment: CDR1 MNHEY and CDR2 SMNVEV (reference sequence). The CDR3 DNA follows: TGTGGCAGGGGGTTAGGGGGACGGGGCACAGAGACCCAGTATTTC. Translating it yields CGRGLGGRGTETQYF.

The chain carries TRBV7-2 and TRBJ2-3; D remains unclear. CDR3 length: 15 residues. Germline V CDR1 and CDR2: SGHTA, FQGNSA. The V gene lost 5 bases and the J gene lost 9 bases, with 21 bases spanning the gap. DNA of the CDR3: TGTGCCAGCAGCGGCGACCGCGGTGCCAGAGACACGCAGTATTTT. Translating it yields CASSGDRGARDTQYF. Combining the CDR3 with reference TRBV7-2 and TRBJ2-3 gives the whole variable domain GAGVSQSPSNKVTEKGKDVELRCDPISGHTALYWYRQSLGQGLEFLIYFQGNSAPDKSGLPSDRFSAERTGGSVSTLTIQRTQQEDSAVYLCASSGDRGARDTQYFGPGTRLTVL.